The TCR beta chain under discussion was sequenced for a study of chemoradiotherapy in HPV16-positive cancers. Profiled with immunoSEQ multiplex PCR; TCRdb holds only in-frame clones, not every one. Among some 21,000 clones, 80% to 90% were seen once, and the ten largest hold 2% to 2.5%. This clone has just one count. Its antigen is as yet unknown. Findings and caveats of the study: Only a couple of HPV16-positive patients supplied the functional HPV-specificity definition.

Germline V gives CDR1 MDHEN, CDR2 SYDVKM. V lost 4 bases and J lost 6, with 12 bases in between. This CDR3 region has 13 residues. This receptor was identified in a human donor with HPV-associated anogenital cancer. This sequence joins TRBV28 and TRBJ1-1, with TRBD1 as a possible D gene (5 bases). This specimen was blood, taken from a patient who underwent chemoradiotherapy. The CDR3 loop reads CASSSGNEAEAFF. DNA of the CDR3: TGTGCCAGCAGTTCAGGGAACGAGGCTGAAGCTTTCTTT. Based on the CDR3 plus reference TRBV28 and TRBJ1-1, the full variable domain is DVKVTQSSRYLVKRTGEKVFLECVQDMDHENMFWYRQDPGLGLRLIYFSYDVKMKEKGDIPEGYSVSREKKERFSLILESASTNQTSMYLCASSSGNEAEAFFGQGTRLTVV.